This T cell receptor beta chain is drawn from a study of shared clonotypes between healthy human individuals. V was shortened by 3 bases and J by 6 bases, with 9 bases between the two germline ends. From germline, CDR1 is MNHEY and CDR2 SMNVEV (reference sequence). This CDR3 has 13 residues. This table comes from immunoSEQ multiplex PCR, and its TCRdb copy is limited to in-frame clones, with some not included. This sample has some 2,100,000 clones, with approximately 94% found just once. Material: naive CD4+ T cells sorted from blood. Specified subset: CD45RA+ positively selected. The source of this sequence is a man aged 18 to 30 in good health. The V and J genes are TRBV27 and TRBJ1-5; TRBD1 is a possible D gene (5 bases). The CDR3 DNA is TGTGCCAGCAGTTTTCGGGGGATTCAGCCCCAGCATTTT. This gives the protein CASSFRGIQPQHF.